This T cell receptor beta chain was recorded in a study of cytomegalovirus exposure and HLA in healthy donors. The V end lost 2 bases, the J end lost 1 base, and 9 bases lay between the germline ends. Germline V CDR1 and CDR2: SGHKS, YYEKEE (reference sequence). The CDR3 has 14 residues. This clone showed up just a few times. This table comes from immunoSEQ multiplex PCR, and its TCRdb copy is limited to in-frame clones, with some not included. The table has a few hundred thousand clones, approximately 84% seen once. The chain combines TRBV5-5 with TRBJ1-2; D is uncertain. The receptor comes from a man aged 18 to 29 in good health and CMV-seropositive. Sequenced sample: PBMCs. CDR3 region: CASSFIGFNYGYTF. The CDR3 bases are TGTGCCAGCAGCTTTATAGGGTTTAACTATGGCTACACCTTC.